What follows are 22 T cell receptor beta chains derived from one specimen sequenced in a study of shared T cell receptors in the human thymus (dated by TCRdb to the early 2020s). Library prep was done by the immunoSEQ multiplex PCR assay. In TCRdb, the immuneACCESS table is reduced to in-frame sequences with V and J assigned. These tables do not hold every clone; where another copy was compared, an unresolved V gene accounts for under half, and the others remain unexplained. The sample yields hundreds of thousands of clones; roughly 88% were counted once. The ten largest clones take up over 0.008% of the sample. The same specimen was also included in a second study, on human thymus T cells.

Sequenced: thymocytes. These receptors were taken from a boy under three years old with a congenital heart defect. Donor details come from another sample of the same person, matched by shared clones.

This rearrangement joins TRBV10-3 to TRBJ2-3; 9 bases are shared with TRBD2. CDR1 and CDR2 from the germline V gene are ENHRY and SYGVKD. The CDR3 covers 15 residues. The ends lost 6 bases at V and 4 bases at J; junction bases unmatched: 8. The CDR3 is CAISQEAGGADTQYF. CDR3 bases: TGTGCCATCAGCCAAGAGGCGGGAGGGGCAGATACGCAGTATTTT.

The rearrangement uses TRBV30 and TRBJ2-3, with 7 bases identical to TRBD2. The CDR3 has 16 amino acids. The V and J ends lost 5 bases and 1 base, in that order; junction bases with no gene match: 12. CDR1 and CDR2 (germline): GTSNPN, SVGIG (reference sequence). The CDR3 DNA sequence: TGTGCCTGGGGGAGGCGGCTAGCGGAACGCACAGATACGCAGTATTTT. Translation gives CAWGRRLAERTDTQYF.

This chain links TRBV6-6 with TRBJ2-1, with 10 nucleotides matching TRBD2. This CDR3 spans 15 amino acids. Per the germline V gene, CDR1 is MNHNY and CDR2 is SVGAGI (reference sequence). With V trimmed by 4 bases and J by 5 bases, 5 bases remained unmatched. CDR3 nucleotide sequence: TGTGCCAGCAGTTCCCGGACTAGCGGCGACAATGAGCAGTTCTTC. It specifies CASSSRTSGDNEQFF.

The V call is TRBV12-2, the J call TRBJ2-1; the tabulated D call, TRBD2, remains unverified against the DNA. TRBV12-2 is a pseudogene segment. This CDR3 is 16 amino acids long. The chain's CDR3 is CASRRQWGEQDNEQFF. The CDR3 region has the DNA TGTGCAAGTCGCCGCCAGTGGGGAGAGCAGGACAATGAGCAGTTCTTC.

The V gene is TRBV7-8, the J gene TRBJ1-5, with a weak D call TRBD1 (5 bases). Trimming cost V 5 bases and J 4 bases, with 15 bases left between them. The CDR3 extends over 15 amino acids. The germline V gene has CDR1 SGHVS and CDR2 FQNEAQ. The CDR3: CASSPDGGGNQPQHF. As DNA, the CDR3 is TGTGCCAGCAGCCCGGACGGTGGGGGGAATCAGCCCCAGCATTTT.

The V gene is TRBV10-3, the J gene TRBJ2-1, with 8 bases identical to TRBD2. The germline CDR1 and CDR2 sequences are ENHRY and SYGVKD. This CDR3 is built from 14 residues. Trimming cost V 5 bases and J 6 bases; bases outside gene matches: 6. CDR3 loop: CAISQRERGNEQFF. DNA for the CDR3: TGTGCCATCAGTCAGCGGGAGAGGGGCAATGAGCAGTTCTTC.

Turning to this clone: The junction and the germline gene differ at one end; a read error may be behind it. The chain combines TRBV20-1 with TRBJ2-1; 8 bases map to TRBD2. Germline CDR1 reads DFQATT; CDR2 reads SNEGSKA (reference sequence). The CDR3 sequence is 10 residues long. The CDR3: CAGRGDEQFF. As DNA, the CDR3 is TGTGCCGGGAGGGGGGATGAGCAGTTCTTC.

The chain recombines TRBV15 with TRBJ2-1; D is perhaps TRBD1 (6 bases). The ends were cut back, 1 base at V and 0 bases at J, with 19 bases in the middle. The germline V gene has CDR1 LNHNV and CDR2 YYDKDF (reference sequence). The CDR3 runs 19 residues. CDR3 DNA sequence: TGTGCCACCAGCAGAGCCCGGTCCCCGACAGGTCTCTCCTACAATGAGCAGTTCTTC. Protein sequence: CATSRARSPTGLSYNEQFF.

V gene TRBV7-9 combines with J gene TRBJ1-2, with 8 nucleotides matching TRBD1. The trim removed 5 bases at V and 8 bases at J, leaving 7 bases unmatched. CDR3 length equals 13 residues. The V gene's germline CDR1 is SEHNR and CDR2 FQNEAQ (reference sequence). The CDR3 here is CASSPDRERGYTF. The CDR3 DNA sequence: TGTGCCAGCAGCCCGGACAGGGAGAGAGGCTACACCTTC.

The rearrangement joins TRBV6-5 to TRBJ2-3; TRBD2 aligns across 12 bases. Germline V CDR1 and CDR2: MNHEY, SVGAGI. The CDR3 is 15 amino acids. Trimming at V came to 5 bases and at J to 5 bases, leaving 5 bases not matched to a gene. The CDR3 region is CASSLPSGRGDTQYF. DNA for the CDR3: TGTGCCAGCAGTCTACCTAGCGGGAGGGGAGATACGCAGTATTTT.

This clone was found once. The rearrangement joins TRBV10-3 to TRBJ1-1, with TRBD1 identical over 10 bases. Germline lookup yields CDR1 ENHRY and CDR2 SYGVKD. V was clipped by 6 bases and J by 0 bases; unmatched bases: 7. The CDR3 length is 16 residues. DNA of the CDR3: TGTGCCATCAGGGGACAGGGGAAGAGAATGAACACTGAAGCTTTCTTT. This translates into CAIRGQGKRMNTEAFF.

The V gene is TRBV9, the J gene TRBJ2-1, with TRBD2 identical over 10 bases. In germline, CDR1 is SGDLS, CDR2 YYNGEE. The CDR3 runs 16 residues. The V gene end was trimmed by 0 bases and the J gene end by 9 bases; junction bases not matched to a gene: 9. CDR3 sequence reads: CASSVALAGVSGEQFF. The CDR3 bases are TGTGCCAGCAGCGTAGCCCTAGCGGGAGTTTCGGGTGAGCAGTTCTTC.

The chain recombines TRBV28 with TRBJ2-1; a weak D match, TRBD2 (5 bases). Trimming shortened V by 10 bases and J by 8 bases, and 24 bases separated the two germline ends. The CDR3 runs 15 residues. In germline, CDR1 is MDHEN, CDR2 SYDVKM. The CDR3 loop is CATALLAGGVYEQFF. The CDR3 DNA sequence: TGTGCCACCGCTCTCCTAGCCGGCGGAGTCTATGAGCAGTTCTTC.

Of note for this clone: The same CDR3 arises from other DNA sequences in this sample as well. This chain joins TRBV5-4 and TRBJ1-1; D may be TRBD1 (6 bases). V was pared by 5 bases and J by 0 bases, with 11 bases between. The CDR3 runs to 14 residues. The germline CDR1 and CDR2 sequences are SGHNT and YYREEE (reference sequence). This CDR3 reads CASSSDRLNTEAFF. The CDR3 DNA reads TGTGCCAGCAGTTCGGACAGATTGAACACTGAAGCTTTCTTT.

This clone turned up a few times. The chain carries TRBV2 and TRBJ1-3, with 8 bases identical to TRBD1. The CDR3 contains 17 residues. Germline V gene data show CDR1 as SNHLY and CDR2 as FYNNEI. Losses at the gene ends were 6 bases for V and 3 bases for J; bases not matched to a gene: 13. For the CDR3, the DNA is TGTGCCAGCAGGTCCAGGGGGCGGATAGATATTGGAAACACCATATATTTT. This gives the protein CASRSRGRIDIGNTIYF.

V is TRBV10-2 and J is TRBJ2-3, with 13 bases fitting TRBD2. Germline CDR1 WSHSY, CDR2 SAAADI. The CDR3 extends over 18 amino acids. J lost 3 bases, V lost 6 bases, and 12 bases had no gene match. The CDR3 protein is CASSRGTSGMALTDTQYF. The CDR3 region has the DNA TGCGCCAGCAGCAGGGGGACTAGCGGGATGGCGTTGACAGATACGCAGTATTTT.

The chain uses TRBV7-9 and TRBJ2-7; 7 bases map to TRBD2. V gave up 7 bases and J gave up 7 bases; unmatched junction bases: 4. The CDR3 totals 11 residues. The V gene's germline CDR1 is SEHNR and CDR2 FQNEAQ (reference sequence). The CDR3 reads CASTHGGEQYF. In DNA form, the CDR3 reads TGTGCCAGCACCCACGGGGGGGAGCAGTACTTC. The whole variable domain, remainder taken from reference TRBV7-9 and TRBJ2-7, is DTGVSQNPRHKITKRGQNVTFRCDPISEHNRLYWYRQTLGQGPEFLTYFQNEAQLEKSRLLSDRFSAERPKGSFSTLEIQRTEQGDSAMYLCASTHGGEQYFGPGTRLTVT.

The chain is built from TRBV27 and TRBJ2-1, with D unclear. Germline V CDR1 and CDR2: MNHEY, SMNVEV (reference sequence). CDR3 length: 11 residues. V lost 3 bases and J 14 bases, leaving 11 bases between the germline ends. CDR3 DNA sequence: TGTGCCAGCAGTTTTTTGGGCCTTGAGTTCTTC. The encoded protein is CASSFLGLEFF.

The V and J genes are TRBV7-8 and TRBJ2-1; 16 bases fit TRBD2. The CDR3 spans 17 residues. Looked up from germline, CDR1 is SGHVS and CDR2 is FQNEAQ. V gave up 5 bases and J gave up 4 bases; unmatched junction bases: 5. CDR3 residues: CASSAPGLAGGYNEQFF. For the CDR3, the DNA is TGTGCCAGCAGCGCACCGGGACTAGCGGGAGGGTACAATGAGCAGTTCTTC.

The chain has TRBV14 and TRBJ2-1; unclear D gene. The ends were cut back, 4 bases at V and 2 bases at J, with 15 bases in the middle. The V gene's germline CDR1 is SGHDN and CDR2 FVKESK. This CDR3 contains 16 residues. The CDR3 sequence: CASSLESAPTYNEQFF. The DNA of the CDR3 is TGTGCCAGCAGCCTCGAGAGCGCGCCCACCTACAATGAGCAGTTCTTC. The whole variable domain, remainder taken from reference TRBV14 and TRBJ2-1, is EAGVTQFPSHSVIEKGQTVTLRCDPISGHDNLYWYRRVMGKEIKFLLHFVKESKQDESGMPNNRFLAERTGGTYSTLKVQPAELEDSGVYFCASSLESAPTYNEQFFGPGTRLTVL.

The chain has TRBV5-1 and TRBJ2-3; TRBD2 matches 9 bases. V lost 6 bases, J lost 3 bases, and 11 bases stayed unmatched. This CDR3 has 16 amino acids. Per germline, CDR1 SGHRS and CDR2 YFSETQ. CDR3 bases: TGCGCCAGCAAATCGTTAGGGCTAGCGGGAACAGATACGCAGTATTTT. This codes for CASKSLGLAGTDTQYF.

This chain connects TRBV27 to TRBJ2-7, with 7 bases lining up with TRBD1. Unmatched junction bases numbered 12, after V lost 5 bases and J lost 5 bases. In germline, CDR1 is MNHEY, CDR2 SMNVEV (reference sequence). The CDR3 runs to 15 residues. For the CDR3, the DNA is TGTGCCAGCAGTGCCTATCGACAGGGTCGGAACGAGCAGTACTTC. As protein: CASSAYRQGRNEQYF.